The 9 T cell receptor beta chains reported below all come from one sample, sequenced in a study of blood T cell repertoires in COVID-19. The table came from immunoSEQ multiplex PCR; TCRdb's copy has only in-frame clones and leaves some out. The table includes fewer than 90,000 clones, about 95% detected once. Sequenced material: peripheral blood. The origin of the receptors is a human donor with active COVID-19. The donor label of this sample is uncertain.

The gene calls are TRBV7-9 and TRBJ2-5, with D unclear. Deletions cut 1 base from V and 1 base from J, with 7 bases between. The CDR3 is 14 residues long. Per germline, CDR1 SEHNR and CDR2 FQNEAQ (reference sequence). The CDR3 loop is CASSLGTAQETQYF. For the CDR3, the DNA is TGTGCCAGCAGCTTAGGCACAGCCCAAGAGACCCAGTACTTC.

The chain combines TRBV4-1 with TRBJ2-7; TRBD1 agrees at 8 bases. This CDR3 has 18 amino acids. V was clipped by 3 bases and J by 1 base; unmatched bases: 14. Germline loops: CDR1 MGHRA, CDR2 YSYEKL. The CDR3 nucleotides are TGCGCCAGCAGCCAGACTTCCACCCAGGGGGCCTCGTCCTACGAGCAGTACTTC. Protein product: CASSQTSTQGASSYEQYF.

V and J are TRBV9 and TRBJ2-3; 9 bases match TRBD1. The junction had 3 bases not matched to a gene; V was cut back by 3 bases and J by 1 base. The CDR3 covers 15 residues. CDR1 and CDR2 (germline): SGDLS, YYNGEE. CDR3 sequence reads: CASSARDRGTDTQYF. The CDR3, as DNA: TGTGCCAGCAGCGCGCGGGACAGGGGCACAGATACGCAGTATTTT.

This sequence joins TRBV3-1 (or the pseudogene TRBV3-2) and TRBJ1-1; no clear D. The CDR3 has 13 residues. Germline values: CDR1 LGHDT, CDR2 YNNKEL (reference sequence). Trimming took 3 bases from V and 7 from J, leaving 12 bases between them. The CDR3 is CASSHGVKSEAFF. For the CDR3, the DNA is TGTGCCAGCAGCCACGGGGTAAAGAGTGAAGCTTTCTTT.

This clone was detected once. This chain uses TRBV28 with TRBJ2-3, with TRBD1 identical over 7 bases. The trim removed 7 bases at V and 0 bases at J, leaving 7 bases unmatched. This CDR3 is 15 amino acids long. Germline assignment: CDR1 MDHEN and CDR2 SYDVKM. DNA of the CDR3: TGTGCCAGCACCCCGGCAGGGGGTAGCACAGATACGCAGTATTTT. Translation gives CASTPAGGSTDTQYF.

The gene calls are TRBV6-1 and TRBJ2-7; 8 nucleotides agree with TRBD2. CDR1 MNHNS and CDR2 SASEGT come from the germline V gene. The CDR3 is 15 residues long. V gave up 0 bases and J gave up 3 bases; unmatched junction bases: 4. The CDR3 nucleotides are TGTGCCAGCAGTGAAGCGTTTAGCGGGGTCTACGAGCAGTACTTC. Protein: CASSEAFSGVYEQYF.

The V and J genes are TRBV11-3 and TRBJ2-1, with D unresolved. The length of the CDR3 is 13 residues. V was clipped by 0 bases and J by 4 bases, with 4 bases between them. In germline, CDR1 is SGHNT, CDR2 YENEEA. CDR3 sequence (DNA): TGTGCCAGCAGCTTAGACGGTTACAATGAGCAGTTCTTC. This encodes CASSLDGYNEQFF.

This chain links TRBV18 with TRBJ2-2; D possibly corresponds to TRBD2 (5 bases). The CDR3 consists of 15 residues. Germline V gene data show CDR1 as KGHSH and CDR2 as LQKENI. The V gene lost 3 bases and the J gene lost 3 bases, with 11 bases spanning the gap. The CDR3 nucleotides are TGTGCCAGCTCACCCATCATCGGGGACACCGGGGAGCTGTTTTTT. Protein sequence: CASSPIIGDTGELFF. The full variable domain, in which reference TRBV18 and TRBJ2-2 provide the parts outside the CDR3, is NAGVMQNPRHLVRRRGQEARLRCSPMKGHSHVYWYRQLPEEGLKFMVYLQKENIIDESGMPKERFSAEFPKEGPSILRIQQVVRGDSAAYFCASSPIIGDTGELFFGEGSRLTVL.

The V call is TRBV5-1, the J call TRBJ2-1; TRBD2 aligns across 8 bases. V lost 5 bases, J lost 8 bases, and 3 bases stayed unmatched. This CDR3 spans 12 amino acids. The germline CDR1 and CDR2 sequences are SGHRS and YFSETQ. CDR3 bases: TGCGCCAGCAGTTCCGGGAGGGATGAGCAGTTCTTC. Encoded protein: CASSSGRDEQFF.